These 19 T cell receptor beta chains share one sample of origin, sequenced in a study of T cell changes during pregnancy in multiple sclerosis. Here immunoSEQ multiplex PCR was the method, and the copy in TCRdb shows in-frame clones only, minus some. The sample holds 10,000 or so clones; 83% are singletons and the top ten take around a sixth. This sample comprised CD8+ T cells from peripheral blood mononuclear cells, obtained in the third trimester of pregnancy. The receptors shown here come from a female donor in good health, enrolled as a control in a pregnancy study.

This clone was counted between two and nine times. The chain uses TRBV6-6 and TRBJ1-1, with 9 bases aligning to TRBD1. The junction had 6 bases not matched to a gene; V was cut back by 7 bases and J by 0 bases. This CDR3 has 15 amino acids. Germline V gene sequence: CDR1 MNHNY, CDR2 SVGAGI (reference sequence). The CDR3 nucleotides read TGTGCCAGCACGACAGGGGGTACAATGAACACTGAAGCTTTCTTT. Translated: CASTTGGTMNTEAFF.

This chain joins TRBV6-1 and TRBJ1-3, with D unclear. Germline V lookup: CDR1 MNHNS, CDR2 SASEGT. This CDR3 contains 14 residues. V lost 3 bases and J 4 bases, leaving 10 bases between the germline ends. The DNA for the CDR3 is TGTGCCAGCAGTGACGGGGTGCGGGGAAACACCATATATTTT. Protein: CASSDGVRGNTIYF.

In DNA, the CDR3 is TGTGCCAGCAGCGTAGGTAGGGTCAGGGACTATGGCTACACCTTC. Protein product: CASSVGRVRDYGYTF. The chain employs TRBV9 and TRBJ1-2, with D possibly being TRBD1 (5 bases). Germline V CDR1 and CDR2: SGDLS, YYNGEE. The length of the CDR3 is 15 residues. V shed 0 bases and J shed 3 bases, with 12 bases lying between them.

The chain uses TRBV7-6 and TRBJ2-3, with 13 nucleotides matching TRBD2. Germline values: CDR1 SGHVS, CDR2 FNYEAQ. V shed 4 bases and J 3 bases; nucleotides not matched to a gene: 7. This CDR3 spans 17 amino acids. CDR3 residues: CASSSPPLAGGTDTQYF. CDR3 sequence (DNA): TGTGCCAGCAGCTCCCCACCACTAGCGGGGGGGACAGATACGCAGTATTTT.

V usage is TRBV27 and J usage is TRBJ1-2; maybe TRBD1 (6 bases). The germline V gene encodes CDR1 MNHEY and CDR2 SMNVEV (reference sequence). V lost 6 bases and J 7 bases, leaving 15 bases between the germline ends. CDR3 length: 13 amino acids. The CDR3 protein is CASSRRGAPGYTF. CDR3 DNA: TGTGCCAGCAGCCGGCGGGGGGCGCCTGGCTACACCTTC.

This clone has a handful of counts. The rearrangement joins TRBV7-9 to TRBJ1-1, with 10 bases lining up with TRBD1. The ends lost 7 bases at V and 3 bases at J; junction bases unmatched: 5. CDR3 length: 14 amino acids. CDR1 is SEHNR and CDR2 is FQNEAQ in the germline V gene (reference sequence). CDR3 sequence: CASTLGQGDTEAFF. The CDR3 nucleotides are TGTGCCAGCACCCTAGGACAGGGGGACACTGAAGCTTTCTTT.

This CDR3 reads CASSAGGAYNEQFF. For the CDR3, the DNA is TGTGCCAGCAGTGCGGGAGGGGCCTACAATGAGCAGTTCTTC. The rearrangement uses TRBV6-4 and TRBJ2-1, with 8 bases matching TRBD2. The J segment lost 2 bases and the V segment lost 4 bases, leaving 1 base of the junction unmatched. Germline V lookup: CDR1 MRHNA, CDR2 SNTAGT. There are 14 residues in the CDR3.

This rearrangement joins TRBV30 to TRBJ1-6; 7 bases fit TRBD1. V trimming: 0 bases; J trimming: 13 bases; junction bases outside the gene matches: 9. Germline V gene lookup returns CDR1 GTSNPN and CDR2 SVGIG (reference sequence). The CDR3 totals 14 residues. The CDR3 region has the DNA TGTGCCTGGAGTGTTGGGCAGGGGGATGGGCCCCTCCACTTT. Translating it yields CAWSVGQGDGPLHF.

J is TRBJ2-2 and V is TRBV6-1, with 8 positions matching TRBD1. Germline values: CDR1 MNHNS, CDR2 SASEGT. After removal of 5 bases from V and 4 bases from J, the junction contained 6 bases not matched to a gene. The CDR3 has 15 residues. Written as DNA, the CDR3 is TGTGCCAGCAGTCAGGGGGCAGGGGGCACCGGGGAGCTGTTTTTT. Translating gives CASSQGAGGTGELFF.

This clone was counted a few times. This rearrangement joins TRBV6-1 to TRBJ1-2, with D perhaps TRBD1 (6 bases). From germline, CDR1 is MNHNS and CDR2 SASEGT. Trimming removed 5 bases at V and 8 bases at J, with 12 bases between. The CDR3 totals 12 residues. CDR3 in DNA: TGTGCCAGCAGTCCGGACAGCGGCGGCTACACCTTC. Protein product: CASSPDSGGYTF.

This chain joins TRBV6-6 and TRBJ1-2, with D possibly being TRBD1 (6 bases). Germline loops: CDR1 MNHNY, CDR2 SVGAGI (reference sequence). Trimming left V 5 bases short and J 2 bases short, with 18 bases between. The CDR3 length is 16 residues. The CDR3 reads CASSHGQPGLNYGYTF. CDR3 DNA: TGTGCCAGCAGTCATGGACAGCCGGGGCTAAACTATGGCTACACCTTC.

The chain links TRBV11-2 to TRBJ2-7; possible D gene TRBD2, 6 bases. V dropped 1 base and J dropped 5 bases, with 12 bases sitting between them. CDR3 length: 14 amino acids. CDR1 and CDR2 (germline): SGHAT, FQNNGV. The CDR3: CASSLGMGGNEQYF. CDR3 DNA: TGTGCCAGCAGCTTAGGGATGGGGGGAAACGAGCAGTACTTC.

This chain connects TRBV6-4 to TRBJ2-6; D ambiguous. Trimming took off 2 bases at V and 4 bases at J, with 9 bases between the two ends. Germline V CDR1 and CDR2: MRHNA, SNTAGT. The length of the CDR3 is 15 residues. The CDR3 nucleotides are TGTGCCAGCAGTGACACGAGCTCCGGGGCCAACGTCCTGACTTTC. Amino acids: CASSDTSSGANVLTF.

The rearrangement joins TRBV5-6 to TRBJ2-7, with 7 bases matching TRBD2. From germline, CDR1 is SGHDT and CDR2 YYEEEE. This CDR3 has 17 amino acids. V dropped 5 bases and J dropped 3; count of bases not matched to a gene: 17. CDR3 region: CASRLGREGLSGYEQYF. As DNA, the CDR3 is TGTGCCAGCAGACTTGGCAGGGAGGGGCTTTCGGGCTACGAGCAGTACTTC.

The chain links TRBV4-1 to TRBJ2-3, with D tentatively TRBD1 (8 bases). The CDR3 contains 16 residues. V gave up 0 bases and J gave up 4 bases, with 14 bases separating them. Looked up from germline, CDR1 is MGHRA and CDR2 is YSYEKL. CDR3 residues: CASSQERTGGADTQYF. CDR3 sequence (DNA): TGCGCCAGCAGCCAAGAAAGAACAGGGGGGGCAGATACGCAGTATTTT.

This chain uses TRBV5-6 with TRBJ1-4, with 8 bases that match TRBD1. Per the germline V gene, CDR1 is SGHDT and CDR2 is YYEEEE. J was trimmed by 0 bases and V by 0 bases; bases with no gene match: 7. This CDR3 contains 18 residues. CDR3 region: CASSLGQGPSPTNEKLFF. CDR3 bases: TGTGCCAGCAGCTTGGGACAGGGGCCATCCCCAACTAATGAAAAACTGTTTTTT. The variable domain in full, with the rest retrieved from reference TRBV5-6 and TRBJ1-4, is DAGVTQSPTHLIKTRGQQVTLRCSPKSGHDTVSWYQQALGQGPQFIFQYYEEEERQRGNFPDRFSGHQFPNYSSELNVNALLLGDSALYLCASSLGQGPSPTNEKLFFGSGTQLSVL.

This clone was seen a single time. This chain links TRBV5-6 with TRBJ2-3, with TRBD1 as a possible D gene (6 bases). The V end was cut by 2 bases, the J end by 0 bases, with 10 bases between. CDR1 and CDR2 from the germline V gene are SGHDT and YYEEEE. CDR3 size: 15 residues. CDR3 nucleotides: TGTGCCAGCAGCTTTAACAGGGCTAGCACAGATACGCAGTATTTT. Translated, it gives CASSFNRASTDTQYF.

CDR3 nucleotides: TGTGCCAGCTCACCACTGGGGGCGGCTGCTGGAAACACCATATATTTT. This gives the protein CASSPLGAAAGNTIYF. The chain has TRBV18 and TRBJ1-3; weak D call: TRBD1 (6 bases). V was cut by 1 base and J by 2 bases, with 12 bases left in between. The CDR3 is made up of 16 amino acids. CDR1 and CDR2 (germline): KGHSH, LQKENI.

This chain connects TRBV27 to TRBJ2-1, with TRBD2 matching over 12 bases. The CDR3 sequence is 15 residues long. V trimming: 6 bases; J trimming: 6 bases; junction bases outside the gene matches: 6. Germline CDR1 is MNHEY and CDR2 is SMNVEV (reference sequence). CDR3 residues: CASRTGLAGLNEQFF. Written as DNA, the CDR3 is TGTGCCAGCAGGACGGGACTAGCGGGCCTCAATGAGCAGTTCTTC.